This is a list of T cell receptor beta chains from one sample in a study of low-dose radiotherapy and immunotherapy resistance in tumors. TCRdb itself ran the reads through MiXCR, one entry per CDR3 protein. The table lists about 39,000 distinct CDR3 sequences, less than 40% of them singletons. The source was PBMCs, collected before treatment. These receptors all stem from a male donor with gallbladder cancer. Both conserved end residues are part of each CDR3. D genes are given only for firm matches. Clone size is stated in some rows and not others, as once, few, many or a class when expanded.

cdr3_aa	cdr3_nt	v_call	j_call	d_call	clone_size
CASSLGLVNTEAFF	TGTGCCAGCAGCTTAGGGCTTGTGAACACTGAAGCTTTCTTT	TRBV7-8	TRBJ1-1	NA	many
CASSPRRETNSEQYF	TGTGCCAGTAGTCCACGCCGGGAGACGAATTCCGAGCAGTACTTC	TRBV19	TRBJ2-7	NA	many
CASGPVGVGEPFF	TGTGCCAGTGGACCCGTGGGGGTTGGGGAGCCGTTTTTT	TRBV5-4	TRBJ2-2	NA	once
CASSWDADTQYF	TGCGCCAGCAGCTGGGACGCAGATACGCAGTATTTT	TRBV5-1	TRBJ2-3	NA	few
CASSPGWGRGTDTQYF	TGTGCCAGCAGTCCAGGCTGGGGCAGGGGTACAGATACGCAGTATTTT	TRBV27	TRBJ2-3	NA	many
CAGDKKNYGYTF	TGTGCCGGGGACAAAAAAAACTATGGCTACACCTTC	TRBV30	TRBJ1-2	NA	few
CASSQDLRSNEKLFF	TGTGCCAGCAGCCAAGATCTGCGGTCGAATGAAAAACTGTTTTTT	TRBV1	TRBJ1-4	NA	NA
CASSEWTGYSPEAFF	TGTGCCAGCAGTGAATGGACAGGGTATTCGCCTGAAGCTTTCTTT	TRBV6-1	TRBJ1-1	TRBD1	NA
CASSPGVAGGFEQFF	TGTGCCAGCAGCCCCGGAGTAGCGGGAGGGTTTGAGCAGTTCTTC	TRBV7-8	TRBJ2-1	TRBD2	many
CTSSHWQDLRATLRNNEQFF	TGCACCAGCAGCCATTGGCAGGACCTACGGGCCACACTAAGAAACAATGAGCAGTTCTTC	TRBV1	TRBJ2-1	NA	NA
CASSQLAGEQETQYF	TGCGCCAGCAGCCAACTAGCGGGAGAGCAAGAGACCCAGTACTTC	TRBV4-1	TRBJ2-5	TRBD2	NA
CASREGGPYNYGYTF	TGTGCCAGCAGGGAAGGGGGCCCCTACAACTATGGCTACACCTTC	TRBV27	TRBJ1-2	TRBD1	few
CASSLGSSPNEQFF	TGTGCCAGCAGCTTAGGGTCCAGCCCCAATGAGCAGTTCTTC	TRBV7-2	TRBJ2-1	NA	few
CASSRGAGQGAGELFF	TGTGCCAGCAGCCGGGGGGCAGGCCAGGGGGCCGGGGAGCTGTTTTTT	TRBV5-4	TRBJ2-2	NA	NA
CASSLDGTPATQYF	TGTGCCAGCAGCTTAGATGGGACCCCGGCAACCCAGTACTTC	TRBV7-2	TRBJ2-5	NA	many
CASSLVPANTGELFF	TGCGCCAGCAGCTTGGTACCCGCGAACACCGGGGAGCTGTTTTTT	TRBV5-1	TRBJ2-2	NA	NA
CASLIGTGGRYEQYF	TGTGCCAGCCTTATCGGGACAGGGGGCCGCTACGAGCAGTACTTC	TRBV19	TRBJ2-7	TRBD1	many